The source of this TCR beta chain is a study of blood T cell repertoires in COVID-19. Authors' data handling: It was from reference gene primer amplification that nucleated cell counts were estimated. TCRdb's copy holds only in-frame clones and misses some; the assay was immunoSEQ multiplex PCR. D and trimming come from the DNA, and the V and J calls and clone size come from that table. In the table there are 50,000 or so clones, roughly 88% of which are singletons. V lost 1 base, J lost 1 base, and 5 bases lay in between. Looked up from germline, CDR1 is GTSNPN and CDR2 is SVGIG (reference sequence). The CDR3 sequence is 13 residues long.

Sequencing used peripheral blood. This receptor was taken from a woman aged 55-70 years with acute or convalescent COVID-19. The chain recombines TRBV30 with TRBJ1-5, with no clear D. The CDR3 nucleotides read TGTGCCTGGAGTGGAGGGAGCAATCAGCCCCAGCATTTT. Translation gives CAWSGGSNQPQHF. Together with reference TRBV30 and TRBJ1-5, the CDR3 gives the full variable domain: SQTIHQWPATLVQPVGSPLSLECTVEGTSNPNLYWYRQAAGRGLQLLFYSVGIGQISSEVPQNLSASRPQDRQFILSSKKLLLSDSGFYLCAWSGGSNQPQHFGDGTRLSIL.